The rows below give T cell receptor beta chains drawn from one sample of a study of identical twins. One entry per CDR3 protein results from TCRdb running MiXCR on the 5' RACE reads. The data hold 200,000 to 250,000 distinct CDR3 sequences, with roughly 7% observed a single time. These same records also appear under a second study, on yellow fever vaccine responses in identical twins.

Material for sequencing was memory (CD45RO+) T cells sorted from blood. Receptor source: a woman aged 18-29 years in good health. The CDR3 runs from the conserved cysteine through the conserved F or W. A D gene is named only where the DNA matches it firmly. Size tells how often a clone was seen (once, few, many) or the class of an expanded clone, and some rows leave it out.

J: TRBJ1-1; V: TRBV20-1; size: few; D: -; CDR3: CSAGGAEAFF; DNA: TGCAGTGCAGGGGGGGCTGAAGCTTTCTTT
J: TRBJ2-5; V: TRBV27; size: -; D: -; CDR3: CASRKGGAGETQYF; DNA: TGTGCCAGCAGAAAGGGGGGGGCCGGGGAGACCCAGTACTTC
J: TRBJ2-1; V: TRBV6-1; size: few; D: -; CDR3: CASTPSLGSSYNEQFF; DNA: TGTGCCAGCACCCCCTCCCTAGGTAGCTCCTACAATGAGCAGTTCTTC
J: TRBJ2-2; V: TRBV9; size: few; D: -; CDR3: CASRPGRSNTGELFF; DNA: TGTGCCAGCAGACCGGGACGGTCGAACACCGGGGAGCTGTTTTTT
J: TRBJ2-1; V: TRBV4-1; size: few; D: TRBD1; CDR3: CASSQDGTAGGEQFF; DNA: TGCGCCAGCAGCCAAGACGGGACGGCAGGGGGTGAGCAGTTCTTC
J: TRBJ1-2; V: TRBV2; size: few; D: -; CDR3: CASSESGANYGYTF; DNA: TGTGCCAGCAGTGAATCGGGAGCTAACTATGGCTACACCTTC
J: TRBJ1-4; V: TRBV5-6; size: few; D: -; CDR3: CASSLAGPGHATNEKLFF; DNA: TGTGCCAGCAGCCTGGCGGGCCCCGGACATGCAACTAATGAAAAACTGTTTTTT
J: TRBJ1-4; V: TRBV20-1; size: many; D: -; CDR3: CSAPTLTDPIATNEKLFF; DNA: TGCAGTGCTCCTACTCTGACAGACCCGATTGCAACTAATGAAAAACTGTTTTTT
J: TRBJ2-7; V: TRBV21-1; size: -; D: -; CDR3: CASSKGCLPIAGSIYEQYF; DNA: TGTGCCAGCAGCAAAGGATGTCTCCCCATAGCGGGATCAATCTACGAGCAGTACTTC
J: TRBJ1-6; V: TRBV20-1; size: -; D: TRBD1; CDR3: CSARPGQGSPLHF; DNA: TGCAGTGCTAGGCCGGGACAGGGATCACCCCTCCACTTT
J: TRBJ1-1; V: TRBV11-2; size: -; D: -; CDR3: CASSLGHRDMFF; DNA: TGTGCCAGCAGCTTAGGTCACCGGGACATGTTCTTT
J: TRBJ1-1; V: TRBV12-3/TRBV12-4; size: many; D: -; CDR3: CASTLDRNTEAFF; DNA: TGTGCCAGCACCTTGGACAGAAACACTGAAGCTTTCTTT
J: TRBJ2-1; V: TRBV10-3; size: -; D: TRBD2; CDR3: CAISDLAGGPIEQFF; DNA: TGTGCCATCAGTGATCTAGCGGGAGGGCCTATTGAGCAGTTCTTC
J: TRBJ1-2; V: TRBV13; size: few; D: -; CDR3: CASSLSQNYGYTF; DNA: TGTGCCAGCAGCTTAAGCCAGAACTATGGCTACACCTTC
J: TRBJ2-3; V: TRBV5-1; size: -; D: TRBD2; CDR3: CASSSLAGRGTDTQYF; DNA: TGCGCCAGCAGCTCCCTGGCAGGGAGGGGCACAGATACGCAGTATTTT
J: TRBJ1-1; V: TRBV5-5; size: -; D: -; CDR3: CASSLLAEAFF; DNA: TGTGCCAGCAGCTTGCTGGCAGAAGCTTTCTTT
J: TRBJ2-1; V: TRBV6-1; size: few; D: -; CDR3: CASSNLLYNEQFF; DNA: TGTGCCAGCAGCAACCTCCTATACAATGAGCAGTTCTTC
J: TRBJ1-3; V: TRBV20-1; size: few; D: -; CDR3: CSAASLGNTIYF; DNA: TGCAGTGCTGCCAGCCTTGGAAACACCATATATTTT
J: TRBJ2-6; V: TRBV11-2; size: few; D: -; CDR3: CASSLSGAGANVLTF; DNA: TGTGCCAGCAGCTTATCGGGAGCTGGGGCCAACGTCCTGACTTTC
J: TRBJ2-3; V: TRBV11-2; size: -; D: TRBD2; CDR3: CASSSIRIAGVATDTQYF; DNA: TGTGCCAGCAGCTCGATTCGGATAGCGGGAGTCGCCACAGATACGCAGTATTTT
J: TRBJ2-7; V: TRBV12-3/TRBV12-4; size: -; D: -; CDR3: CASSWGRPYEQYF; DNA: TGTGCCAGCAGTTGGGGCAGACCCTACGAGCAGTACTTC
J: TRBJ2-1; V: TRBV7-2; size: many; D: -; CDR3: CASSSDGGRVNEQFF; DNA: TGTGCCAGCAGCTCGGACGGGGGGCGAGTCAATGAGCAGTTCTTC
J: TRBJ2-7; V: TRBV27; size: once; D: -; CDR3: CASSFSMARHEQYF; DNA: TGTGCCAGCAGTTTTTCAATGGCCCGCCACGAGCAGTACTTC
J: TRBJ2-5; V: TRBV20-1; size: many; D: -; CDR3: CSAPEWGGETQYF; DNA: TGCAGTGCCCCAGAGTGGGGCGGAGAGACCCAGTACTTC
J: TRBJ1-1; V: TRBV12-3/TRBV12-4; size: many; D: -; CDR3: CASSLQTMNTEAFF; DNA: TGTGCCAGCAGTCTCCAGACCATGAACACTGAAGCTTTCTTT
J: TRBJ2-3; V: TRBV2; size: many; D: -; CDR3: CASSESGGPFTDTQYF; DNA: TGTGCCAGCAGTGAGTCGGGGGGCCCTTTCACAGATACGCAGTATTTT
J: TRBJ2-3; V: TRBV7-9; size: -; D: TRBD2; CDR3: CASSRGTSGTQGDTQYF; DNA: TGTGCCAGCAGCCGAGGGACTAGTGGGACGCAGGGAGATACGCAGTATTTT
J: TRBJ2-3; V: TRBV12-3/TRBV12-4; size: -; D: TRBD2; CDR3: CACSFLAGAALVSNTQYF; DNA: TGTGCCTGCAGTTTCCTGGCGGGAGCGGCTCTGGTATCGAATACGCAGTATTTT
J: TRBJ2-4; V: TRBV29-1; size: many; D: -; CDR3: CSVGTGTRVQNIQYF; DNA: TGCAGCGTGGGAACCGGGACTCGCGTTCAAAACATTCAGTACTTC
J: TRBJ2-2; V: TRBV5-1; size: -; D: -; CDR3: CASVGSDYGFNLGELFF; DNA: TGCGCCAGCGTCGGTTCGGACTATGGGTTTAATCTCGGGGAGCTGTTTTTT
J: TRBJ2-1; V: TRBV18; size: -; D: -; CDR3: CASSRSEHTYNEQFF; DNA: TGTGCCAGCTCACGCTCCGAGCACACCTACAATGAGCAGTTCTTC